Shown below are 21 T cell receptor beta chains from a single sample sequenced in a study of CD8 T cells in ankylosing spondylitis. Study-wide findings and caveats: One TCR beta motif, made up of 7 or 8 highly homologous variants, appeared characteristic of ankylosing spondylitis blood.

Which antigens these TCRs recognize remains unknown. Each CDR3 protein is one row after TCRdb ran MiXCR on the 5' RACE reads. Counted here are about 840,000 distinct CDR3 sequences, 12% occurring once; the ten biggest clones make up approximately 0.51%. The sample was blood, either unsorted or a sorted T cell fraction (not recorded which). All receptors come from a male donor with ankylosing spondylitis.

In this sample, this clonotype turned up many times. V usage is TRBV29-1 and J usage is TRBJ1-4, with 7 bases aligning to TRBD1. CDR3 size: 14 residues. The V gene end was trimmed by 6 bases and the J gene end by 4 bases; junction bases not matched to a gene: 8. CDR1 is SQVTM, CDR2 ANQGSEA, per germline. The chain's CDR3 is CSVGTGDYNEKLFF. The CDR3 bases are TGCAGCGTGGGAACAGGGGACTATAATGAAAAACTGTTTTTT.

This clonotype was seen at least ten times. The genes are TRBV29-1 and TRBJ2-5; the D gene is possibly TRBD1 (5 bases). The CDR3 has 12 residues. Germline V CDR1 and CDR2: SQVTM, ANQGSEA. Deletions cut 3 bases from V and 5 bases from J, with 10 bases between. In nucleotides, the CDR3 is TGCAGCGTTGACCAGGGAACCGAGACCCAGTACTTC. This translates into CSVDQGTETQYF.

This chain joins TRBV20-1 and TRBJ1-1; maybe TRBD1 (6 bases). The CDR3 length is 14 residues. V lost 4 bases to trimming and J lost 1 base, with 13 bases between them. CDR1 is DFQATT and CDR2 is SNEGSKA in the germline V gene (reference sequence). This CDR3 is CSATGALGNTEAFF. CDR3 coding DNA: TGCAGTGCTACGGGGGCTTTGGGGAACACTGAAGCTTTCTTT.

This clonotype has ten or more counts. V usage is TRBV10-3 and J usage is TRBJ1-6; TRBD1 might be the D (5 bases). The CDR3 contains 15 residues. From germline, CDR1 is ENHRY and CDR2 SYGVKD. Trimming pared 6 bases from V and 6 bases from J, leaving 15 bases between. CDR3 nucleotides: TGTGCCATCAGACCCAGTGATGGGGGTAATTCACCCCTCCACTTT. It translates to CAIRPSDGGNSPLHF.

This clonotype turned up a few times. The V call is TRBV10-3, the J call TRBJ2-1; D is uncertain. Germline CDR1 is ENHRY and CDR2 is SYGVKD. The CDR3 is made up of 16 amino acids. Trimming removed 0 bases from V and 7 bases from J, with 16 bases in between. CDR3 coding DNA: TGTGCCATCAGTGAGTCGGCGGTGCCATTGAGGAATGAGCAGTTCTTC. Amino acids: CAISESAVPLRNEQFF.

This clonotype showed up just a few times. This chain links TRBV29-1 with TRBJ1-2; D not resolved. The length of the CDR3 is 13 residues. Trimming left V 3 bases short and J 6 bases short, with 14 bases between. Looked up from germline, CDR1 is SQVTM and CDR2 is ANQGSEA. CDR3 protein: CSVEKLFVNGYTF. CDR3 bases: TGCAGCGTTGAGAAGTTGTTCGTCAATGGCTACACCTTC.

This chain uses TRBV6-5 with TRBJ1-2; possibly TRBD1 for D (6 bases). V lost 2 bases, J lost 4 bases, and 17 bases lay in between. This CDR3 is built from 16 residues. CDR1 is MNHEY and CDR2 is SVGAGI in the germline V gene. This chain's CDR3 is CASSYNAGVGSYGYTF. CDR3 DNA sequence: TGTGCCAGCAGTTACAACGCAGGGGTCGGTTCCTATGGCTACACCTTC.

This clonotype was seen more than once but under ten times. The gene calls are TRBV20-1 and TRBJ2-7, with D unresolved. The V gene's germline CDR1 is DFQATT and CDR2 SNEGSKA (reference sequence). The CDR3 length is 12 residues. Trimming stripped 6 bases from V and 3 bases from J, with 12 bases between. CDR3 DNA sequence: TGCAGTGCCAGCGAGGCCCGCTACGAGCAGTACTTC. Amino acids: CSASEARYEQYF.

The CDR3: CATSGSRSNQPQHF. The DNA for the CDR3 is TGTGCCACCAGCGGGTCGAGAAGCAATCAGCCCCAGCATTTT. The chain couples TRBV24-1 to TRBJ1-5; D not certain. V dropped 7 bases and J dropped 1 base, with 10 bases sitting between them. CDR3 size: 14 residues. Germline loops: CDR1 KGHDR, CDR2 SFDVKD.

This clonotype was seen more than once but under ten times. The chain combines TRBV10-3 with TRBJ2-5; the D gene is possibly TRBD2 (6 bases). V dropped 10 bases and J dropped 3 bases, with 18 bases sitting between them. Germline-derived CDR1 and CDR2 are ENHRY and SYGVKD. This CDR3 spans 14 amino acids. CDR3 residues: CATLEGELKETQYF. The CDR3 nucleotides are TGTGCCACCCTGGAGGGAGAGCTGAAAGAGACCCAGTACTTC.

This clonotype was counted ten times or more. This rearrangement joins TRBV20-1 to TRBJ1-6; D unclear. V was clipped by 7 bases and J by 10 bases, with 14 bases between them. Germline CDR1 reads DFQATT; CDR2 reads SNEGSKA (reference sequence). This CDR3 contains 12 residues. The CDR3 nucleotides are TGCAGTGTCGCCGCGCCGGACTCACCCCTCCACTTT. Protein: CSVAAPDSPLHF.

This rearrangement joins TRBV7-3 to TRBJ2-7; 10 bases align to TRBD2. CDR3 length: 15 amino acids. Trimming removed 5 bases from V and 7 bases from J; junction bases left unmatched: 11. CDR1 and CDR2 from the germline V gene are SGHTA and FQGTGA. The CDR3 DNA is TGTGCCAGCAGCCCATTGTCAGGACTAGCGGTAGAGCAGTACTTC. Amino acids: CASSPLSGLAVEQYF.

This clonotype has a count of ten or more. The V and J genes are TRBV20-1 and TRBJ1-3, with D possibly matching TRBD1 (6 bases). V dropped 0 bases and J dropped 7 bases, with 19 bases sitting between them. CDR1 and CDR2 (germline): DFQATT, SNEGSKA (reference sequence). The CDR3 runs 16 residues. The CDR3 DNA sequence: TGCAGTGCTAGAGATTTGGTGACAGGTGGTTGGAACACCATATATTTT. Encoded protein: CSARDLVTGGWNTIYF.

The CDR3: CASRSGTGSSYEQYF. The CDR3 region has the DNA TGTGCCAGCAGATCAGGGACAGGGAGCTCCTACGAGCAGTACTTC. This chain links TRBV6-1 with TRBJ2-7; 9 positions match TRBD1. Losses at the gene ends were 6 bases for V and 0 bases for J; bases not matched to a gene: 6. The CDR3 totals 15 residues. Germline V gene lookup returns CDR1 MNHNS and CDR2 SASEGT.

For the CDR3, the DNA is TGTGCCAGCAGTTTAGCGGCCGGGACAGGGGGCGAGGAGCTGTTTTTT. Translation gives CASSLAAGTGGEELFF. The chain is built from TRBV12-3 or TRBV12-4 and TRBJ2-2; 12 bases align to TRBD1. This CDR3 comprises 16 residues. Trimming removed 0 bases from V and 10 bases from J; junction bases left unmatched: 6.

The rearrangement joins TRBV20-1 to TRBJ2-1; 9 bases align to TRBD2. V shed 4 bases, J shed 7 bases, and the junction held 11 bases outside the gene matches. This CDR3 comprises 15 residues. CDR1 and CDR2 (germline): DFQATT, SNEGSKA (reference sequence). CDR3 loop: CSATRGIAGENEQFF. The DNA of the CDR3 is TGCAGTGCTACAAGGGGGATAGCGGGGGAAAATGAGCAGTTCTTC.

This clonotype was counted only a few times. The V and J genes are TRBV10-3 and TRBJ1-2, with a weak D call TRBD1 (6 bases). V lost 3 bases to trimming and J lost 13 bases, with 24 bases between them. Germline loops: CDR1 ENHRY, CDR2 SYGVKD. The length of the CDR3 is 15 residues. DNA for the CDR3: TGTGCCATCAGTGAACCCCGGACAGCGCCTTCGAAAATCACCTTC. It codes for CAISEPRTAPSKITF.

This clonotype was counted a few times. This chain connects TRBV7-9 to TRBJ2-3; TRBD2 aligns across 7 bases. J lost 0 bases, V lost 5 bases, and 5 bases had no gene match. The CDR3 contains 15 residues. Germline values: CDR1 SEHNR, CDR2 FQNEAQ (reference sequence). CDR3 sequence reads: CASSPGLGSTDTQYF. CDR3 in DNA: TGTGCCAGCAGCCCTGGACTAGGTAGCACAGATACGCAGTATTTT.

This clonotype was detected only a few times. The gene calls are TRBV29-1 and TRBJ1-4; D may be TRBD1 (5 bases). Germline loops: CDR1 SQVTM, CDR2 ANQGSEA. The CDR3 sequence is 12 residues long. V was trimmed by 6 bases and J by 5 bases, leaving 10 bases between them. CDR3 sequence reads: CSVGWDNEKLFF. DNA for the CDR3: TGCAGCGTGGGGTGGGACAATGAAAAACTGTTTTTT. The whole variable domain, filled in from reference TRBV29-1 and TRBJ1-4, reads SAVISQKPSRDICQRGTSLTIQCQVDSQVTMMFWYRQQPGQSLTLIATANQGSEATYESGFVIDKFPISRPNLTFSTLTVSNMSPEDSSIYLCSVGWDNEKLFFGSGTQLSVL.

Ten or more counts support this clonotype. The V gene is TRBV5-5, the J gene TRBJ2-1, with TRBD2 identical over 13 bases. V lost 4 bases to trimming and J lost 7 bases; unmatched junction nucleotides: 14. The CDR3 covers 18 residues. The germline V gene has CDR1 SGHKS and CDR2 YYEKEE (reference sequence). The DNA of the CDR3 is TGTGCCAGCAGCCGGACAGGGATGACTAGCGGGAGGATAAATGAGCAGTTCTTC. Translating it yields CASSRTGMTSGRINEQFF. The whole variable domain, remainder taken from reference TRBV5-5 and TRBJ2-1, is DAGVTQSPTHLIKTRGQQVTLRCSPISGHKSVSWYQQVLGQGPQFIFQYYEKEERGRGNFPDRFSARQFPNYSSELNVNALLLGDSALYLCASSRTGMTSGRINEQFFGPGTRLTVL.

This clonotype was detected many times. The chain uses TRBV12-3 or TRBV12-4 and TRBJ2-7, with 8 bases matching TRBD2. The CDR3 is 15 amino acids. The junction had 9 bases not matched to a gene; V was cut back by 5 bases and J by 3 bases. CDR3 bases: TGTGCCAGCAGTGCGGCCGGGAGGGGGAACTACGAGCAGTACTTC. Its translation is CASSAAGRGNYEQYF.